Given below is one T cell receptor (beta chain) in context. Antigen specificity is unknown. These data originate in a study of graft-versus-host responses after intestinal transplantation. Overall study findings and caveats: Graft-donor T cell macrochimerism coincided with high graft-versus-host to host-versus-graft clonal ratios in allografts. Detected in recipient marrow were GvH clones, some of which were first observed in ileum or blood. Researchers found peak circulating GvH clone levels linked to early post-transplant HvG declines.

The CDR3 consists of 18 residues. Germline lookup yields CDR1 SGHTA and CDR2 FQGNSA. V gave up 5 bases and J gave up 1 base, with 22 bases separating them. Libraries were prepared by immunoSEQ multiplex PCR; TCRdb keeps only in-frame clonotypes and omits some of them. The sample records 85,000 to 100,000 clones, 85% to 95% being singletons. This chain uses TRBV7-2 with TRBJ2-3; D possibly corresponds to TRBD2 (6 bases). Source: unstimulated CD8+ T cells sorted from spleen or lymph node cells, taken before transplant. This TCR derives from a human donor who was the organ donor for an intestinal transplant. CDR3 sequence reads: CASSPRRRDSWGTDTQYF. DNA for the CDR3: TGTGCCAGCAGCCCTAGACGGAGGGACTCCTGGGGCACAGATACGCAGTATTTT.